This T cell receptor (beta chain) stems from a study of blood T cell repertoires in COVID-19. Germline CDR1 MNHNS, CDR2 SASEGT. This CDR3 has 13 residues. Unmatched junction bases numbered 1, after V lost 3 bases and J lost 2 bases. As originally analysed: Reference gene primer amplification yielded estimated nucleated cell counts. The table came from immunoSEQ multiplex PCR; TCRdb's copy has only in-frame clones and leaves some out. The V and J calls and clone size are taken from that table; D and trimming were inferred from the DNA. Altogether about 190,000 clones are present, more than 75% being singletons, with the ten largest covering about 8%. In its sample, this clone was seen once.

This rearrangement joins TRBV6-1 to TRBJ2-7; 7 nucleotides match TRBD2. The TCR originated in a woman aged 55-70 years with COVID-19, enrolled during active disease. Sequencing was done on a sample of peripheral blood. CDR3 region: CASSEGLTYEQYV. The DNA for the CDR3 is TGTGCCAGCAGTGAGGGACTAACCTACGAGCAGTACGTC.